This TCR beta chain was recorded in a study of OX40 agonist ivuxolimab in advanced cancers. Study-wide context: Patient treatment consisted of intravenous ivuxolimab administration every 2 weeks at 0.01 to 10 mg/kg. Dose-escalation patients' cancers were hepatocellular carcinoma, melanoma, renal cell or head and neck cancer. Regarding the study as a whole: CD8+ T cells showed, on average, more clonal expansion than CD4+ cells. Researchers did not determine the expanded peripheral T cells' antigen specificity.

This CDR3 comprises 13 residues. V lost 3 bases and J 2 bases, leaving 8 bases between the germline ends. CDR1 is MDHEN and CDR2 is SYDVKM in the germline V gene. Only in-frame clones appear in the TCRdb table, and some are missing; sequencing was by immunoSEQ multiplex PCR. The table includes some 39,000 clones, approximately 78% detected once. As regards this clone: What it binds is unknown.

This specimen was CD4+ or CD8+ T cells sorted from blood, taken in a trial of the OX40 agonist ivuxolimab. This TCR came from an adult with an advanced solid tumor such as melanoma, head and neck, liver or kidney cancer. V and J are TRBV28 and TRBJ2-7; D gene ambiguous. CDR3 DNA: TGTGCCAGCAGTTTTCTGCAGCCCTACGAGCAGTACTTC. Protein sequence: CASSFLQPYEQYF.